A single sample gave rise to the 2 T cell receptor beta chains below, sequenced in a study of PD-L1 blockade in urothelial cancer. Sequenced by immunoSEQ multiplex PCR; TCRdb stores in-frame clones only, minus some. The sample has roughly 20,000 clones, 88% seen once. Sequencing was performed on PBMCs, taken around atezolizumab (anti-PD-L1) treatment. The receptors shown here come from a man over 45 with urothelial cancer.

The chain is built from TRBV7-3 and TRBJ1-1; 7 bases are shared with TRBD1. Per the germline V gene, CDR1 is SGHTA and CDR2 is FQGTGA. Trimming removed 4 bases from V and 7 bases from J; junction bases left unmatched: 6. The length of the CDR3 is 13 residues. CDR3 region: CASSSGTAGEAFF. CDR3 in DNA: TGTGCCAGCAGCTCTGGGACAGCCGGTGAAGCTTTCTTT.

The chain carries TRBV27 and TRBJ1-3; possibly TRBD1 for D (6 bases). CDR3 size: 15 residues. Trimming shortened V by 5 bases and J by 8 bases, and 19 bases separated the two germline ends. In germline, CDR1 is MNHEY, CDR2 SMNVEV (reference sequence). The CDR3 reads CASSPLKTGGDTIYF. The CDR3 DNA sequence: TGTGCCAGCAGTCCCTTGAAGACAGGCGGAGACACCATATATTTT.